The 32 T cell receptor beta chains in this list originate from one sample, sequenced in a study of Graves' ophthalmopathy and Graves' hyperthyroidism. Amplification from RNA transcripts yielded the TCR beta CDR3 regions. RT-PCR was first run with HTBI primers, then multiplex PCR in a second round. MiXCR was run by TCRdb on the multiplex PCR reads, yielding one entry per CDR3 protein. The sample includes roughly 160,000 distinct CDR3 sequences, under 45% of them seen just once. Sequenced sample: peripheral blood. These receptors all come from a man aged 30 to 39 with Graves' ophthalmopathy.

This clonotype was found many times. The chain is built from TRBV5-1 and TRBJ1-5; 7 nucleotides line up with TRBD1. The ends lost 2 bases at V and 5 bases at J; junction bases unmatched: 7. The CDR3 has 15 amino acids. Germline lookup yields CDR1 SGHRS and CDR2 YFSETQ. The CDR3 region has the DNA TGCGCCAGCAGCTTATGGGGGACAGCTGATCAGCCCCAGCATTTT. This translates into CASSLWGTADQPQHF.

V and J are TRBV6-1 and TRBJ1-5, with D perhaps matching TRBD1 (6 bases). Germline V CDR1 and CDR2: MNHNS, SASEGT. V lost 7 bases to trimming and J lost 6 bases, with 13 bases between them. This CDR3 comprises 13 residues. In DNA form, the CDR3 reads TGTGCCAGCACAGCCAACAGGGTTCAGCCCCAGCATTTT. This encodes CASTANRVQPQHF.

This clonotype was counted ten times or more. This chain uses TRBV6-1 with TRBJ2-7; 7 positions agree with TRBD1. The CDR3 consists of 14 residues. The germline V gene encodes CDR1 MNHNS and CDR2 SASEGT. J lost 5 bases, V lost 6 bases, and 10 bases had no gene match. CDR3 in amino acids: CASSPDRVAHEQYF. The CDR3 bases are TGTGCCAGCAGCCCCGACAGGGTGGCCCACGAGCAGTACTTC.

This clonotype was picked up many times. The rearrangement joins TRBV10-2 to TRBJ1-5; 11 bases map to TRBD1. Per the germline V gene, CDR1 is WSHSY and CDR2 is SAAADI. This CDR3 has 18 amino acids. Trimming cost V 8 bases and J 5 bases; bases outside gene matches: 17. CDR3 nucleotide sequence: TGCGCCAGCGGCTTATCCGGGACAGGGGGACACGTGTATCAGCCCCAGCATTTT. Residues: CASGLSGTGGHVYQPQHF.

This clonotype has ten or more counts. The rearrangement uses TRBV28 and TRBJ2-3; 8 nucleotides match TRBD1. This CDR3 has 14 amino acids. The trim removed 3 bases at V and 3 bases at J, leaving 2 bases unmatched. From germline, CDR1 is MDHEN and CDR2 SYDVKM. This CDR3 is CASSLDRVTDTQYF. In DNA, the CDR3 is TGTGCCAGCAGTTTGGACAGGGTAACAGATACGCAGTATTTT.

J is TRBJ2-7 and V is TRBV7-8, with 8 positions matching TRBD1. CDR1 SGHVS and CDR2 FQNEAQ come from the germline V gene. There are 17 residues in the CDR3. Germline trimming cut 4 bases from V and 2 bases from J; bases unmatched to any gene: 13. This CDR3 reads CASSSLRLTGVPYEQYF. CDR3 DNA: TGTGCCAGCAGCTCTCTCCGACTGACAGGGGTTCCCTACGAGCAGTACTTC.

This clonotype came up many times. This chain links TRBV30 with TRBJ2-7, with TRBD2 matching over 12 bases. Germline V CDR1 and CDR2: GTSNPN, SVGIG (reference sequence). The CDR3 is 16 residues long. V lost 2 bases to trimming and J lost 4 bases; unmatched junction nucleotides: 9. Written as DNA, the CDR3 is TGTGCCTGGAGTCCGCCGCGGACTAGCGGGACGTACGAGCAGTACTTC. As protein: CAWSPPRTSGTYEQYF.

This rearrangement joins TRBV20-1 to TRBJ2-7; maybe TRBD2 (6 bases). V was pared by 3 bases and J by 3 bases, with 9 bases between. From germline, CDR1 is DFQATT and CDR2 SNEGSKA (reference sequence). The CDR3 has 12 amino acids. The CDR3 region is CSASRGSYEQYF. The DNA of the CDR3 is TGCAGTGCTAGTCGGGGGAGCTACGAGCAGTACTTC.

The table lists this clonotype with many counts. This chain connects TRBV7-3 to TRBJ2-7, with TRBD2 matching 14 bases. Unmatched junction bases numbered 21, after V lost 5 bases and J lost 9 bases. Per germline, CDR1 SGHTA and CDR2 FQGTGA. The CDR3 loop spans 19 amino acids. The CDR3 here is CASSRPSFNWTSGRKAQYF. The CDR3 region has the DNA TGTGCCAGCAGCCGCCCCTCCTTCAACTGGACTAGCGGGAGGAAGGCGCAGTACTTC. The full variable domain, completed using reference TRBV7-3 and TRBJ2-7, is GAGVSQTPSNKVTEKGKYVELRCDPISGHTALYWYRQSLGQGPEFLIYFQGTGAADDSGLPNDRFFAVRPEGSVSTLKIQRTERGDSAVYLCASSRPSFNWTSGRKAQYFGPGTRLTVT.

J is TRBJ2-2 and V is TRBV28; the match to TRBD1 covers 7 bases. Germline values: CDR1 MDHEN, CDR2 SYDVKM. CDR3 length: 15 residues. V trimming: 6 bases; J trimming: 4 bases; junction bases outside the gene matches: 8. DNA of the CDR3: TGTGCCAGCAGGTTAACAGGGGCGGGCACCGGGGAGCTGTTTTTT. Translating gives CASRLTGAGTGELFF.

This chain connects TRBV6-1 to TRBJ1-5; a possible D gene is TRBD1 (6 bases). The germline V gene encodes CDR1 MNHNS and CDR2 SASEGT. Trimming took 6 bases from V and 0 from J, leaving 12 bases between them. CDR3 length equals 15 residues. The CDR3 nucleotides read TGTGCCAGCAGCGGGGGCACGAGTAGCAATCAGCCCCAGCATTTT. Translation: CASSGGTSSNQPQHF.

This chain connects TRBV30 to TRBJ1-6; 9 bases align to TRBD1. This CDR3 region has 15 residues. Germline values: CDR1 GTSNPN, CDR2 SVGIG (reference sequence). V dropped 2 bases and J dropped 10; count of bases not matched to a gene: 9. This CDR3 is CAWSLSDRGRSPLHF. The CDR3, as DNA: TGTGCCTGGAGTCTCTCGGACAGGGGAAGATCACCCCTCCACTTT.

This clonotype has at least ten counts. The V gene is TRBV12-3 or TRBV12-4, the J gene TRBJ1-2; the match to TRBD1 covers 7 bases. The length of the CDR3 is 14 residues. The V gene end was trimmed by 1 base and the J gene end by 7 bases; junction bases not matched to a gene: 6. The CDR3 region has the DNA TGTGCCAGCAGTTTAGGAGGGGGCGGTCGTGGCTACACCTTC. Its translation: CASSLGGGGRGYTF.

This clonotype was seen at least ten times. V is TRBV7-2 and J is TRBJ2-7; a weak D match, TRBD1 (5 bases). Germline CDR1 and CDR2: SGHTA and FQGNSA. Trimming removed 0 bases at V and 3 bases at J, with 12 bases between. There are 15 residues in the CDR3. Written as DNA, the CDR3 is TGTGCCAGCAGCTTAGCTGGGGCTTGGGGCTACGAGCAGTACTTC. Protein product: CASSLAGAWGYEQYF. Full variable domain (rest looked up from reference TRBV7-2 and TRBJ2-7): GAGVSQSPSNKVTEKGKDVELRCDPISGHTALYWYRQSLGQGLEFLIYFQGNSAPDKSGLPSDRFSAERTGGSVSTLTIQRTQQEDSAVYLCASSLAGAWGYEQYFGPGTRLTVT.

The chain has TRBV5-6 and TRBJ1-1, with 7 bases matching TRBD1. J was trimmed by 5 bases and V by 1 base; bases with no gene match: 11. CDR1 is SGHDT and CDR2 is YYEEEE in the germline V gene. This CDR3 has 16 residues. The chain's CDR3 is CASSLPGLGGGTEAFF. CDR3 sequence (DNA): TGTGCCAGCAGCTTGCCAGGTCTAGGGGGCGGGACTGAAGCTTTCTTT. The full variable domain, in which reference TRBV5-6 and TRBJ1-1 provide the parts outside the CDR3, is DAGVTQSPTHLIKTRGQQVTLRCSPKSGHDTVSWYQQALGQGPQFIFQYYEEEERQRGNFPDRFSGHQFPNYSSELNVNALLLGDSALYLCASSLPGLGGGTEAFFGQGTRLTVV.

This chain connects TRBV30 to TRBJ2-5, with 7 bases identical to TRBD2. This CDR3 region has 13 residues. Germline loops: CDR1 GTSNPN, CDR2 SVGIG (reference sequence). V was pared by 3 bases and J by 4 bases, with 5 bases of the junction left unmatched. The CDR3 nucleotides are TGTGCCTGGAGCGGAAGCGGGACAGAGACCCAGTACTTC. This translates into CAWSGSGTETQYF.

The chain carries TRBV12-3 or TRBV12-4 and TRBJ1-5; D uncertain. Trimming removed 6 bases from V and 6 bases from J, with 9 bases in between. The CDR3 totals 12 residues. Here the CDR3 DNA reads TGTGCCAGCAGGGCCCGGGGTCAGCCCCAGCATTTT. It yields the protein CASRARGQPQHF.

The genes are TRBV20-1 and TRBJ1-2, with 8 bases aligning to TRBD1. The CDR3 has 13 amino acids. CDR1 and CDR2 (germline): DFQATT, SNEGSKA (reference sequence). V lost 6 bases to trimming and J lost 2 bases; unmatched junction nucleotides: 5. The chain's CDR3 is CSAKRQGNYGYTF. CDR3 DNA sequence: TGCAGTGCGAAGCGACAGGGGAACTATGGCTACACCTTC.

A single count supports this clonotype. This sequence joins TRBV28 and TRBJ1-3; D perhaps matches TRBD1 (5 bases). From germline, CDR1 is MDHEN and CDR2 SYDVKM. V lost 3 bases, J lost 0 bases, and 9 bases lay in between. The CDR3 runs 15 residues. CDR3 region: CASSFGGSSGNTIYF. CDR3 nucleotide sequence: TGTGCCAGCAGTTTTGGGGGATCCTCTGGAAACACCATATATTTT.

In this sample, this clonotype turned up many times. The V gene is TRBV28, the J gene TRBJ2-7; the D is unclear. CDR3 length: 12 amino acids. Germline CDR1 MDHEN, CDR2 SYDVKM. V lost 8 bases and J 5 bases, leaving 13 bases between the germline ends. CDR3: CASGREVHEQYF. The CDR3 nucleotides are TGTGCCAGCGGTCGTGAGGTCCACGAGCAGTACTTC.

This clonotype was counted only a few times. The chain uses TRBV6-5 and TRBJ2-2; D possibly corresponds to TRBD2 (6 bases). The CDR3 is 16 amino acids. The germline V gene encodes CDR1 MNHEY and CDR2 SVGAGI. V was trimmed by 10 bases and J by 4 bases, leaving 22 bases between them. The CDR3 DNA follows: TGTGCCACCAGATTACTAGCTTCCCGACTCACCGGGGAGCTGTTTTTT. It is translated as CATRLLASRLTGELFF.

The sample holds many counts of this clonotype. The chain recombines TRBV24-1 with TRBJ2-7, with a tentative D call TRBD2 (6 bases). Germline V gene data show CDR1 as KGHDR and CDR2 as SFDVKD. V lost 2 bases, J lost 0 bases, and 7 bases lay in between. The CDR3 contains 14 residues. For the CDR3, the DNA is TGTGCCACCAGTGATTCTAGCGACTCCTACGAGCAGTACTTC. It codes for CATSDSSDSYEQYF.

V is TRBV20-1 and J is TRBJ2-7; 9 positions match TRBD2. Germline CDR1 DFQATT, CDR2 SNEGSKA (reference sequence). The CDR3 has 15 amino acids. The V gene end was trimmed by 0 bases and the J gene end by 4 bases; junction bases not matched to a gene: 7. The CDR3 region is CSAREVAGALYEQYF. The CDR3 bases are TGCAGTGCTAGAGAGGTAGCGGGAGCCCTGTACGAGCAGTACTTC.

This clonotype was observed many times. V and J are TRBV27 and TRBJ2-5, with unresolved D. The germline V and J ends were trimmed by 5 bases and 5 bases, with 15 bases remaining between them. The germline CDR1 and CDR2 sequences are MNHEY and SMNVEV (reference sequence). The CDR3 sequence is 14 residues long. The CDR3 spells CASSLTWERETQYF. The DNA of the CDR3 is TGTGCCAGCAGTCTCACGTGGGAACGCGAGACCCAGTACTTC.

This clonotype was detected many times. The chain carries TRBV6-1 and TRBJ1-5; 8 nucleotides line up with TRBD1. V was clipped by 8 bases and J by 9 bases; unmatched bases: 3. Germline CDR1 MNHNS, CDR2 SASEGT. The CDR3 spans 11 residues. The CDR3 here is CASRTGGPQHF. The CDR3 DNA reads as TGTGCCAGCCGAACAGGGGGGCCCCAGCATTTT.

The rearrangement links TRBV11-2 to TRBJ1-1, with D maybe TRBD1 (6 bases). Trimming removed 8 bases from V and 0 bases from J, with 10 bases in between. The CDR3 is made up of 13 amino acids. The germline gives CDR1 SGHAT, CDR2 FQNNGV. CDR3 nucleotides: TGTGCCAGCGGACAGAGCATGAACACTGAAGCTTTCTTT. Translation gives CASGQSMNTEAFF.

V is TRBV6-2 or TRBV6-3 and J is TRBJ2-7, with D hard to call. The CDR3 runs to 13 residues. The germline V gene encodes CDR1 MNHEY and CDR2 SVGEGT. V gave up 0 bases and J gave up 6 bases, with 9 bases separating them. The CDR3 nucleotides are TGTGCCAGCAGTTACTCGAGTATGGCCGAGCAGTACTTC. Its translation is CASSYSSMAEQYF.

This clonotype occurred many times. V and J are TRBV11-2 and TRBJ1-1; TRBD1 matches 7 bases. V lost 5 bases and J lost 1; bases outside the gene matches: 4. CDR3 length: 14 residues. Germline lookup yields CDR1 SGHAT and CDR2 FQNNGV. DNA of the CDR3: TGTGCCAGCAGCCGATCAGGGGGGAACACTGAAGCTTTCTTT. It yields the protein CASSRSGGNTEAFF.

This clonotype has ten or more counts. Written as DNA, the CDR3 is TGTGCCAGCAGTTTAGGCCAGAACATGAACACTGAAGCTTTCTTT. It yields the protein CASSLGQNMNTEAFF. V gene TRBV12-3 or TRBV12-4 combines with J gene TRBJ1-1; the D is unclear. There are 15 residues in the CDR3. V was trimmed by 1 base and J by 0 bases, leaving 9 bases between them.

This clonotype was picked up many times. V and J are TRBV5-6 and TRBJ2-5; no firm D call. V was shortened by 5 bases and J by 0 bases, with 17 bases between the two germline ends. Germline V gives CDR1 SGHDT, CDR2 YYEEEE. CDR3 size: 16 residues. In nucleotides, the CDR3 is TGTGCCAGCAGTCCGAGGACCGGCCTTTACCAAGAGACCCAGTACTTC. Translated: CASSPRTGLYQETQYF.

J is TRBJ1-1 and V is TRBV20-1; tentatively, D is TRBD1 (6 bases). CDR1 is DFQATT, CDR2 SNEGSKA, per germline (reference sequence). V lost 4 bases, J lost 7 bases, and 13 bases lay in between. This CDR3 contains 12 residues. CDR3 in amino acids: CSAMGEGVEAFF. DNA of the CDR3: TGCAGTGCTATGGGGGAGGGGGTTGAAGCTTTCTTT.

This clonotype appeared many times. V gene TRBV28 combines with J gene TRBJ1-2; D is unresolved. CDR3 size: 16 residues. The V end was cut by 2 bases, the J end by 8 bases, with 21 bases between. The V gene's germline CDR1 is MDHEN and CDR2 SYDVKM. The chain's CDR3 is CASSLGTASWGRGYTF. DNA of the CDR3: TGTGCCAGCAGTTTAGGAACAGCCTCTTGGGGAAGAGGCTACACCTTC.